Sequencing of this T cell receptor beta chain was carried out in a study of CD8 T cells in Susac syndrome. Study-level information: Among the Susac syndrome patients sequenced, about 6 had active disease and 8 or 9 were in remission. Points from the study as a whole: Individuals included in the TCR sequencing and HLA analysis were acknowledged by the study to be relatively few in number. Clonal expansion was not seen in any Susac syndrome CD4+ T cell repertoire.

An input of roughly 0.5 to 1 ug of RNA was subjected to reverse transcription using random hexamers. TCRdb reprocessed the immunoSEQ multiplex PCR reads with MiXCR, giving one entry per CDR3 protein. The sample yields about 240,000 distinct CDR3 sequences, about 96% seen once. There are 15 residues in the CDR3. The germline CDR1 and CDR2 sequences are SGHTA and FQGNSA. Trimming left V 6 bases short and J 5 bases short, with 14 bases between. With regard to this clonotype: Its antigen is still unknown.

This sequence was found in a human donor with Susac syndrome. Input material: CD4+ T cells from PBMCs. The chain couples TRBV7-2 to TRBJ2-6; D not resolved. CDR3 in DNA: TGTGCCAGCAGTCTGACCCGGGCAAGGGCCAACGTCCTGACTTTC. It is translated as CASSLTRARANVLTF.